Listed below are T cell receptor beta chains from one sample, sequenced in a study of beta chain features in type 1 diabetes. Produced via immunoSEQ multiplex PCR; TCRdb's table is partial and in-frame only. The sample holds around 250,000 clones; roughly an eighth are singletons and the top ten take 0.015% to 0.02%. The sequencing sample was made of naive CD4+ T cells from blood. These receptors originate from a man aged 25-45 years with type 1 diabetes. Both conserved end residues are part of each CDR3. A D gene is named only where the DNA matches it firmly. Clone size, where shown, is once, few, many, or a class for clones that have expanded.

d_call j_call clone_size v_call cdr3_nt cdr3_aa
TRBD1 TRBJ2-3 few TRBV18 TGTGCCAGCTCACCAAGACAGGGGGCCGAAGATACGCAGTATTTT CASSPRQGAEDTQYF
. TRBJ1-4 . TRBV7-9 TGTGCCAGCAGCTTAGCGGACCCGGGGAATGAAAAACTGTTTTTT CASSLADPGNEKLFF
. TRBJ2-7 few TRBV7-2 TGTGCCAGCAGCTTCTCTAGCGAGAGAACCTACGAGCAGTACTTC CASSFSSERTYEQYF
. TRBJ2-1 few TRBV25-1 TGTGCCAGCAGTGAGTCGAGCGGAGGGATCTACAATGAGCAGTTCTTC CASSESSGGIYNEQFF
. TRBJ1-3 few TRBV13 TGTGCCAGCAGCTTACGGTCAGGTTTCTCTGGAAACACCATATATTTT CASSLRSGFSGNTIYF
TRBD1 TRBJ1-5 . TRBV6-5 TGTGCCACTACCCAACAGGGGGCTCGTAATCAGCCCCAGCATTTT CATTQQGARNQPQHF
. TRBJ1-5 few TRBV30 TGTGCCTGGAGTACAGAAACTTATAGCAATCAGCCCCAGCATTTT CAWSTETYSNQPQHF
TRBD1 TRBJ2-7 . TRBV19 TGTGCCAGTAGCTTAAGGGACAGGACCTACGAGCAGTACTTC CASSLRDRTYEQYF
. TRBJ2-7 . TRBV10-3 TGTGCCTCCAACGGGGGAGCCTACGAGCAGTACTTC CASNGGAYEQYF
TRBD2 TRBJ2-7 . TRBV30 TGTGCCTGGAGCCGGGGGGGCATCTACGAGCAGTACTTC CAWSRGGIYEQYF
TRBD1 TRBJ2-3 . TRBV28 TGTGCCAGCAGTTTATGGGACAGGGCCGGAGATACGCAGTATTTT CASSLWDRAGDTQYF
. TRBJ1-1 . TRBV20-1 TGCAGTGCGCCCTCGGACACTGAAGCTTTCTTT CSAPSDTEAFF
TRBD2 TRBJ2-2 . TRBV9 TGTGCCAGCAGCGCAAGCGGGAGTAGTGGATCGAACACCGGGGAGCTGTTTTTT CASSASGSSGSNTGELFF
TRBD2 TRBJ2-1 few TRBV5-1 TGCGCCAGCAGCCTACTAGCGATATCGTACAATGAGCAGTTCTTC CASSLLAISYNEQFF
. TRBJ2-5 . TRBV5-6 TGTGCCAGCAGCTTGGATAGCGTCCAAGAGACCCAGTACTTC CASSLDSVQETQYF
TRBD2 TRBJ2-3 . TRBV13 TGTGCCAGCAGCGGTAGAGCGGGAGAGTCAACAGATACGCAGTATTTT CASSGRAGESTDTQYF
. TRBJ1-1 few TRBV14 TGTGCCAGCAGCCAAGCGAGGTTGAACGGTGAAGCTTTCTTT CASSQARLNGEAFF
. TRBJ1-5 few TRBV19 TGTGCCAGTAGCCCCAGGGGCGATAGCAATCAGCCCCAGCATTTT CASSPRGDSNQPQHF
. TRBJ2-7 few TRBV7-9 TGTGCCAGCAGCTCACATGATCAACAGGGATCTGGCGAGCAGTACTTC CASSSHDQQGSGEQYF
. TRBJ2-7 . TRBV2 TGTGCCAGCAGCCTTACACCCAACTCCTACGAGCAGTACTTC CASSLTPNSYEQYF
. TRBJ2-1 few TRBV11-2 TGTGCCAGCAGCCTCGGAGTCATGCTTGCTTATGAGCAGTTCTTC CASSLGVMLAYEQFF
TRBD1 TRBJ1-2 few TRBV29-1 TGCAGCGTTGAAGGTGTGGGACAGGGAATGTTGAACGGCTACACCTTC CSVEGVGQGMLNGYTF
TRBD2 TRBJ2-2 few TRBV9 TGTGCCAGCAGTGCCGGGACTAGTTTCACCGGGGAGCTGTTTTTT CASSAGTSFTGELFF
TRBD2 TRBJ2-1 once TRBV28 TGTGCCAGCAGTCCTTCCGGGAGGGGGCAGTTCTTC CASSPSGRGQFF
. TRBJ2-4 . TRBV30 TGTGCCTGGAGCCCCCAGTCAAACATTCAGTACTTC CAWSPQSNIQYF
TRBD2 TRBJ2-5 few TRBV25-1 TGTGCCAGCAGAACTAGCGGGAGCGAGACCCAGTACTTC CASRTSGSETQYF
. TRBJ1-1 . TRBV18 TGTGCCAGCTCACCCCAGGGCACTGAAGCTTTCTTT CASSPQGTEAFF
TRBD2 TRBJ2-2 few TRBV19 TGTGCCAGTAGAACTAGCGGGAGAAGGACCGGGGAGCTGTTTTTT CASRTSGRRTGELFF
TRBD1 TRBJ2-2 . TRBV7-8 TGTGCCAGCAGCCCAAGCCTGACAGGGGGCAACGGGGAGCTGTTTTTT CASSPSLTGGNGELFF
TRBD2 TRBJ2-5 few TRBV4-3 TGCGCCAGCAGCATCCGACTAGCGGGCCACGGGACCCAGTACTTC CASSIRLAGHGTQYF
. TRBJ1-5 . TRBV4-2 TGTGCCAGCAGCCAAGCGGTCAGCGTGACGTCGAATCAGCCCCAGCATTTT CASSQAVSVTSNQPQHF
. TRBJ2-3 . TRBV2 TGTGCCAGCAGTCAGGGCCCCACAGATACGCAGTATTTT CASSQGPTDTQYF
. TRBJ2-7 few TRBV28 TGTGCCAGCACCTTAAGTTGGCCAGCCTACGAGCAGTACTTC CASTLSWPAYEQYF
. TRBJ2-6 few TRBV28 TGTGCCAGCAGTTTACAGGGCCTCCTCTCTGGGGCCAACGTCCTGACTTTC CASSLQGLLSGANVLTF
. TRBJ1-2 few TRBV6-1 TGTGCCAGCAACGCAGGGGATTACTATGGCTACACCTTC CASNAGDYYGYTF
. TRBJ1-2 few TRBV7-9 TGTGCCAGCAGCGAACCTCCTGAGGGCTACACCTTC CASSEPPEGYTF
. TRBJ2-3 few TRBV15 TGTGCCACCAGCAGAGACAGGGTACTCACAGATACGCAGTATTTT CATSRDRVLTDTQYF
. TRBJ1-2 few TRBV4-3 TGCGCCAGCAGCCAAGGGCAGCGGGTTAACTATGGCTACACCTTC CASSQGQRVNYGYTF
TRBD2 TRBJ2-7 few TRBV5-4 TGTGCCAGCGGGGCGGGAGGTCGCTACGAGCAGTACTTC CASGAGGRYEQYF
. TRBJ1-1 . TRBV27 TGTGCCAGCGGACAGAGTCCGAACACTGAAGCTTTCTTT CASGQSPNTEAFF
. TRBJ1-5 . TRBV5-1 TGCGCCAGCAGCTTGACAGGTGCCAATCAGCCCCAGCATTTT CASSLTGANQPQHF
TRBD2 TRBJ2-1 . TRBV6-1 TGTGCCAGCAGTGAACCCCGGGGGGGCGGCAATGAGCAGTTCTTC CASSEPRGGGNEQFF
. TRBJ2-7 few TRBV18 TGTGCCAGCTCACCACCGGGCCTCCCCTACGAGCAGTACTTC CASSPPGLPYEQYF
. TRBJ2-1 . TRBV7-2 TGTGCCAGCAGCTTAGCGAGCTACAATGAGCAGTTCTTC CASSLASYNEQFF
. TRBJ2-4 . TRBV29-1 TGCAGCGTTGGTACAGGAGCATCGAGAAACATTCAGTACTTC CSVGTGASRNIQYF
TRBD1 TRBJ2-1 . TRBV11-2 TGTGCCAGCAGCTTGGTACAGGGGGCAACGGGTGAGCAGTTCTTC CASSLVQGATGEQFF
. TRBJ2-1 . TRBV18 TGTGCCAGCTCACCACGGGAGAATGAGCAGTTCTTC CASSPRENEQFF
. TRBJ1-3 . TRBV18 TGTGCCAGCTCACCTGGCCGAACCTCTGGAAACACCATATATTTT CASSPGRTSGNTIYF
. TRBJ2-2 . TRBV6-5 TGTGCCAGCAACTTCGACAGGAGAAACACCGGGGAGCTGTTTTTT CASNFDRRNTGELFF
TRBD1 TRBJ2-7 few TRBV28 TGTGCCAGCAGTTGGTCCGGGACAGGCTCCTACGAGCAGTACTTC CASSWSGTGSYEQYF
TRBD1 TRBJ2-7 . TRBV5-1 TGCGCCAGCAGCCCCGGACGGGACAGCTTATACGAGCAGTACTTC CASSPGRDSLYEQYF
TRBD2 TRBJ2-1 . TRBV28 TGTGCCAGCACCCCGGGGATGCTAGCGGGAGACTACAATGAGCAGTTCTTC CASTPGMLAGDYNEQFF
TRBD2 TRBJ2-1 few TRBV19 TGTGCCAGTAGTATCTTCTATAGCGGGATTCTCCATGAGCAGTTCTTC CASSIFYSGILHEQFF
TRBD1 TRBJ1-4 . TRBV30 TGTGCCTGGAGTCCCCGGACAGGGGGCTTTGGAACTAATGAAAAACTGTTTTTT CAWSPRTGGFGTNEKLFF
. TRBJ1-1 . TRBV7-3 TGTGCCAGCAGCTTGAACGGGAACACTGAAGCTTTCTTT CASSLNGNTEAFF
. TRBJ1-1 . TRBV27 TGTGCCAGCAGCGAACGGGGCACTGAAGCTTTCTTT CASSERGTEAFF
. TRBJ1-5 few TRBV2 TGTGCCAGCAGTGCCATGAGGTCTCAGCCCCAGCATTTT CASSAMRSQPQHF
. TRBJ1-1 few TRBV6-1 TGTGCCAGCACCCTAGCGGCGGCCATGAACACTGAAGCTTTCTTT CASTLAAAMNTEAFF
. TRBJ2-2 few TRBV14 TGTGCCAGCAGCCACCGACTAGGCGTGAACACCGGGGAGCTGTTTTTT CASSHRLGVNTGELFF